The 3 T cell receptor beta chains presented below share a single source sample, sequenced in a study of blood T cells in healthy people across ages. Next came a second PCR, run for about 6 to 12 cycles, which used a sample-barcoded 5' primer along with a J-beta primer mix. TCRdb analysed the 5' RACE reads with MiXCR anew, one entry per CDR3 protein. Among under 2,000,000 distinct CDR3 sequences listed, around half were seen once. Source material: blood. The receptors shown here come from a woman aged 35 to 49 in good health.

CDR3 residues: CASSQAFGRYEQYF. In DNA form, the CDR3 reads TGCGCCAGCAGCCAAGCATTCGGTCGGTACGAGCAGTACTTC. This chain joins TRBV4-3 and TRBJ2-7; D unresolved. The CDR3 is 14 amino acids. Germline CDR1 reads LGHNA; CDR2 reads YSLEER. V lost 1 base and J 4 bases, leaving 11 bases between the germline ends.

This chain links TRBV10-3 with TRBJ1-4; no clear D. The CDR3 contains 14 residues. Trimming took 3 bases from V and 8 from J, leaving 13 bases between them. The germline V gene encodes CDR1 ENHRY and CDR2 SYGVKD. The CDR3 protein is CAISDGSSVEKLFF. The CDR3, as DNA: TGTGCCATCAGTGATGGATCCTCGGTGGAAAAACTGTTTTTT.

This clonotype was seen only once. The chain is built from TRBV12-3 or TRBV12-4 and TRBJ2-4; D is tentatively TRBD1 or TRBD2 (6 bases each). Trimming left V 6 bases short and J 9 bases short, with 21 bases between. The CDR3 is 15 residues long. The DNA of the CDR3 is TGTGCCAGCAGATGGGCCGGGGAAAGGGGGGTCATTCAGTACTTC. Its translation: CASRWAGERGVIQYF.